The sequence of this T cell receptor beta chain was determined in a study of T cell repertoires in aging, cancer and after chemotherapy. Study-wide context: Donor ages fell into six groups from 30 or younger up to 70 or older. The full dataset contained around 8.2 million TCR reads.

The template was genomic DNA from peripheral blood, not RNA. Multiplex touch-down PCR with TRB-A/B primers amplified rearranged V-D-J TRB sequences. TCRdb redid the calling of the multiplex PCR reads with MiXCR, one entry per CDR3 protein. Of 750 to 1,000 distinct CDR3 sequences in the sample, under 30% were seen once. In regard to this clonotype: The antigen remains unidentified.

Germline-derived CDR1 and CDR2 are SGHDT and YYEEEE. This CDR3 has 16 residues. V lost 2 bases and J lost 4, with 18 bases in between. Points from the study as a whole: Age-matched healthy donors had significantly more diverse, less clonal blood TCR repertoires than untreated cancer patients.

The sequence came from a human donor with a solid tumor. The J gene is TRBJ1-1, the V gene TRBV5-6; D may be TRBD1 (5 bases). Sequenced input: blood. In DNA, the CDR3 is TGTGCCAGCAGCTTACCCGGGACCCTTGGAATCACTGAAGCTTTCTTT. It codes for CASSLPGTLGITEAFF.